This T cell receptor beta chain emerged from a study of Ad26.COV2.S vaccination and SARS-CoV-2 variants. Sequencing used immunoSEQ multiplex PCR; TCRdb keeps in-frame clones, though not all of them. The table records 400,000 to 500,000 clones, 89% of them present only once. The germline V and J ends were trimmed by 4 bases and 1 base, with 12 bases remaining between them. CDR3 length equals 14 residues. Germline V gene lookup returns CDR1 SGDLS and CDR2 YYNGEE. Study-level points and caveats: Those who received the vaccine showed greater spike-specific TCR breadth than those given placebo.

Worth noting for this clone: Antigen: not known.

Sample treatment: roughly 20 received Ad26.COV2.S at low or high dose, single or two shots; about 5 received placebo; per-sample allocation not given. Repertoires come from day 63 after the first vaccine or placebo injection. This receptor was obtained from a person between 18 and 60 years old who received the Ad26.COV2.S COVID-19 vaccine or a placebo. The sequencing used peripheral blood, collected in a trial of Ad26.COV2.S vaccine versus placebo. The chain links TRBV9 to TRBJ2-7; the D gene is possibly TRBD2 (5 bases). The CDR3 sequence: CASSPSTDSYEQYF. CDR3 sequence (DNA): TGTGCCAGCAGCCCTAGCACAGATTCCTACGAGCAGTACTTC.